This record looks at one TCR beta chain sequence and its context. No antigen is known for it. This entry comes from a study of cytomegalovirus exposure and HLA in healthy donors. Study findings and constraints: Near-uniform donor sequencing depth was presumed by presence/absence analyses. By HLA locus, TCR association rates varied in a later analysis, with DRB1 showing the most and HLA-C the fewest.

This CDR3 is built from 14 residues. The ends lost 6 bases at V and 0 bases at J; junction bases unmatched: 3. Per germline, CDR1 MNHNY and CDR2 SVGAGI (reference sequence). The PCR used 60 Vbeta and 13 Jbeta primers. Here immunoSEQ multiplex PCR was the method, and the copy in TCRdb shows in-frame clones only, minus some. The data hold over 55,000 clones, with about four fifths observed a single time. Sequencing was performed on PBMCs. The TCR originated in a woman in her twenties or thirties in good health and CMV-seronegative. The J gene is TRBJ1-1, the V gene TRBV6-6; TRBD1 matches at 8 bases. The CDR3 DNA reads TGTGCCAGCAGCCTGACAGGGGTGAACACTGAAGCTTTCTTT. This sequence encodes CASSLTGVNTEAFF.